The present TCR beta chain was sequenced within a study of cytomegalovirus exposure and HLA in healthy donors. Study details: Early release data held about 92 million unique TCRs from HLA-typed donors. Study-wide results and caveats: Across all donors, roughly uniform sequencing depth was an assumption of the presence/absence analyses.

The CDR3 is 14 residues long. Germline V lookup: CDR1 SEHNR, CDR2 FQNEAQ (reference sequence). V was clipped by 7 bases and J by 7 bases; unmatched bases: 12. Regarding this clone: Antigen: not known.

Primers: 60 Vbeta forward and 13 Jbeta reverse. The table came from immunoSEQ multiplex PCR; TCRdb's copy has only in-frame clones and leaves some out. There are approximately 61,000 clones in the sample; 78% occur only once, and roughly 8% lies in the top ten. This sequence originates from a man younger than 35 in good health and CMV-seropositive. The V call is TRBV7-9, the J call TRBJ1-2; 7 nucleotides line up with TRBD1. Sequences were obtained from PBMCs. This CDR3 is CASTIQGTQGGYTF. The CDR3, as DNA: TGTGCCAGCACCATACAGGGGACCCAGGGTGGCTACACCTTC.